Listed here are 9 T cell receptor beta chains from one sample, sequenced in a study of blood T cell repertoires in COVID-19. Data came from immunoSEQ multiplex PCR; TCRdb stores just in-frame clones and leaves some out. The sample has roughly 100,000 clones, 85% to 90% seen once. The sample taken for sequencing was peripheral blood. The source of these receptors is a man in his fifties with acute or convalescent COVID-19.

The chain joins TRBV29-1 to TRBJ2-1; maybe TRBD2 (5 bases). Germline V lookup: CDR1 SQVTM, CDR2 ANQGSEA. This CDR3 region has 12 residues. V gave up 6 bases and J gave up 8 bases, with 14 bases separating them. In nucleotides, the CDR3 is TGCAGCGTCCGGGGAGCCAGCGATGAGCAGTTCTTC. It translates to CSVRGASDEQFF.

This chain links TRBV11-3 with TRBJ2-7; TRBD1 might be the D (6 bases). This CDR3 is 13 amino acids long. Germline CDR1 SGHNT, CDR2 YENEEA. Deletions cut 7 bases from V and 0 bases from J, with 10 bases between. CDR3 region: CASTRTDSYEQYF. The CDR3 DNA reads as TGTGCCAGCACCCGGACAGACTCCTACGAGCAGTACTTC.

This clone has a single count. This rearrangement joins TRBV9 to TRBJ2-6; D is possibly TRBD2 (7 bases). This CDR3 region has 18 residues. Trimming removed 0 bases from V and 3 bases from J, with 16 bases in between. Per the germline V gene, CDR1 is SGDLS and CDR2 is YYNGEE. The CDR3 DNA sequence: TGTGCCAGCAGCGTAGGCTGGGGGGGGCGAGTTGGGGCCAACGTCCTGACTTTC. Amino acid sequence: CASSVGWGGRVGANVLTF.

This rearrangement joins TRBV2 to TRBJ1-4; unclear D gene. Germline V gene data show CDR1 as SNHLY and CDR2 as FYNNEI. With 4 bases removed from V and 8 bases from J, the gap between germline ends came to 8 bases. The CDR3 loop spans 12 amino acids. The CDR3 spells CASSVAGEKLFF. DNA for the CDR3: TGTGCCAGCAGTGTAGCCGGGGAAAAACTGTTTTTT.

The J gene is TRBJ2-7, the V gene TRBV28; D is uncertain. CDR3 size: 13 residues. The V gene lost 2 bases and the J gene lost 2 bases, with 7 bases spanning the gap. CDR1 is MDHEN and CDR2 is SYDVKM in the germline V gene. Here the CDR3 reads CASSLSRAYEQYF. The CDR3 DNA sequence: TGTGCCAGCAGTTTAAGTAGAGCCTACGAGCAGTACTTC.

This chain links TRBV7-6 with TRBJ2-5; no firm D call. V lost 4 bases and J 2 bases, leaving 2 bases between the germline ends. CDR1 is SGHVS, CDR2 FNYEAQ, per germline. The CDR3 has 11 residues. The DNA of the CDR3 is TGTGCCAGCAGCTCACAAGAGACCCAGTACTTC. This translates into CASSSQETQYF.

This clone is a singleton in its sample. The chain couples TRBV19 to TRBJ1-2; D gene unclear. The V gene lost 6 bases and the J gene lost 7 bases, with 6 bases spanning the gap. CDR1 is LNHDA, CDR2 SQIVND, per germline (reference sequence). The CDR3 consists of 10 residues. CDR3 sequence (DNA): TGTGCCAGTAGGGGCGCTGGCTACACCTTC. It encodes CASRGAGYTF.

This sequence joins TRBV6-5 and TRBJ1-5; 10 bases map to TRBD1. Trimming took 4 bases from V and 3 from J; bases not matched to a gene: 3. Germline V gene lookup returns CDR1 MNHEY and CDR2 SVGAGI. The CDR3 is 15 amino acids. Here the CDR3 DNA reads TGTGCCAGCAGTTCCGGGACAGGGGACAATCAGCCCCAGCATTTT. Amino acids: CASSSGTGDNQPQHF.

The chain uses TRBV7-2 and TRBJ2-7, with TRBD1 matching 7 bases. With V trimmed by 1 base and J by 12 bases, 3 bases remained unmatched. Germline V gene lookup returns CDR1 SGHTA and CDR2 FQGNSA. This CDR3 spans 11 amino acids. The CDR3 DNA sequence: TGTGCCAGCAGCTTAGAGGGGGCTCTGTACTTC. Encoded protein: CASSLEGALYF.